This entry features one T cell receptor beta chain sequence. This clonotype was counted ten times or more. This receptor's antigen is unknown. Within one base of it there is no much larger clone, and no base qualities were kept. This specimen comes from a study of T cells in Graves' hyperthyroidism and ophthalmopathy (dated by TCRdb to the late 2010s). For context, the study as a whole: Peripheral blood samples were taken at the time of initial diagnosis, prior to any treatment. TCR Vbeta CDR3 sequencing of roughly 140 peripheral blood samples (roughly 43 ophthalmopathy, 75 hyperthyroidism and some 17 progressor patients) is reported in the paper. The study also compared thyroid tissue and blood T-cell repertoires from five or six Graves' hyperthyroidism patients. For training and testing, the approximately 97 patients in the discovery cohort were randomly divided in a 7:3 ratio. Prospective prediction of ophthalmopathy was tested in an independent validation cohort consisting of fewer than 20 hyperthyroidism patients and approximately 16 patients who later progressed to ophthalmopathy. TCR V-J signatures able to tell the groups apart were searched for in a discovery cohort of 95 to 100 patients, of whom more than 40 had Graves' ophthalmopathy and around 56 had stable Graves' hyperthyroidism. After blood sampling, hyperthyroidism patients were treated with methimazole at a starting dose of 30 mg daily, and ophthalmopathy patients were treated with high-dose intravenous methylprednisolone.

Amplification of TCR beta CDR3 regions was carried out from RNA transcripts. For the first round of RT-PCR on the TCR CDR3, the HTBI primer set was used together with the Qiagen OneStep RT-PCR kit. Libraries were constructed in a second round of multiplex PCR, after which size selection and purification were carried out. Sequencing of the libraries was done on an Illumina HiSeq2000 using paired-end 100 bp reads. Per the source publication's procedure: SOAPnuke was used to process the raw data, with reads discarded if the reads contained adapters or uncalled bases, had a mean Phred below 15, or lacked an exact constant-primer or identifier match. COPE v1.2.5 was used to merge the high-quality paired reads, and each unique nucleotide sequence was defined as a clonotype. Clonotypes were aligned to IMGT TRBV, TRBD and TRBJ reference segments using MiTCR v1.1. Analysis was restricted to V-J combinations with a frequency above 0.0001, which covered roughly 99% of repertoires. The TCS score was defined as the ratio of F50 (clonal expansion) to E x V (chaos), calculated using BLOSUM62-based TCRdist between CDR3 peptides within each V-J. Welch's t-statistics and random forest reduced around 520 V-J features to roughly 13, which were used in a naive Bayes classifier (R e1071). TCRdb reanalyzed the raw reads on its own, using fastp at Q25 for trimming and MiXCR for clone calling, and kept in-frame beta chains. Each entry is one CDR3 protein sequence, shown with its most common DNA and genes. These V and J calls rely on TCRdb rather than the paper's analysis. This sample has approximately 620,000 distinct CDR3 sequences in its table, and roughly a sixth of those were observed once. Around 3.5% of the sample is in the top ten clones.

What the work shows at the level of the full study, not this receptor alone: Blood samples also contained most of the expanded thyroid clonotypes (frequency above 0.001), which suggests that blood repertoires may reflect thyroid immune responses. Sample size was not statistically predetermined, and investigators were not blinded to group allocation. Ophthalmopathy was separated from stable hyperthyroidism by a 13 V-J signature model, with approximately 89% sensitivity and about 81% specificity obtained in cross-validation and 80%/75% obtained in testing. During validation, the model predicted progression to ophthalmopathy a median of roughly six months ahead of onset, with just under 71% sensitivity and 72% to 80% specificity.

Ophthalmopathy patients had moderately to severely active disease, with a Clinical Activity Score of 3 or more, a NOSPECS grade of 4 or more, and a disease duration of less than 3 months. Patients with uncontrolled infections, other autoimmune diseases, pregnancy or lactation were excluded. Diagnoses relied on clinical symptoms, serum thyroxine and TRAb, thyroid ultrasound and orbital computed tomography. Ficoll-Paque density gradient centrifugation was used to isolate PBMCs from about 10 ml of fresh peripheral blood. Trizol reagent was used to extract total RNA, and RNA quality was then checked on an Agilent 2100 Bioanalyzer. The TCR sequence derives from a woman aged 40 to 55 with Graves' ophthalmopathy. The sample was blood.

The CDR3 protein sequence reads: CASNVAGGTDTQYF. The bases read TGTGCCAGCAATGTGGCGGGGGGCACAGATACGCAGTATTTT. The chain is made from TRBV12-3 or TRBV12-4 and TRBJ2-3, with 7 central nucleotides matching TRBD2. V is trimmed back by 7 bases and J by 1 base, and the junction contains 5 bases that no gene match accounts for. Its CDR3 holds 14 amino acids, cysteine through phenylalanine. The read is trimmed to its CDR3 DNA, 42 bases read in frame from base 1.